The clone carrying this T cell receptor (beta chain) turned up a few times. Antigen: not known. A much bigger clone sits one base away, suggesting this may be a read error. The CDR3 extends 3 residues past the end of the read, so its final part is completed from the germline J gene. The same CDR3 is also encoded by other DNA sequences in this sample. The CDR3 runs to 16 residues. The V gene's germline CDR1 is SGHVS and CDR2 FQNEAQ. The sample belongs to a study of T cell clonality in common variable immunodeficiency. The assay was immunoSEQ multiplex PCR, and TCRdb's table has in-frame clones only and misses some. The sample is made up of more than 35,000 clones, none counted only once. Study observations and caveats: TCRbeta clonality was increased in CVID versus healthy controls. Authors noted CVID clonality's cause needs subpopulation repertoire sequencing. CVID subjects shared fewer TCRbeta clones than healthy controls did. Reportedly, TCR beta sequences from common variable immunodeficiency showed fewer deletions and N-nucleotide insertions.

The sequence derives from a person aged 18 to 75 in good health. The rearrangement joins TRBV7-8 to TRBJ1-3, with D perhaps matching TRBD1 (5 bases). The material sequenced was peripheral blood mononuclear cells. CDR3 DNA (partial): TGTGCCAGCAGCCCAGCGGGACCGACCTCTGGAAACACG. Translated, it gives CASSPAGPTSGNT. In full, the CDR3 is CASSPAGPTSGNTIYF.